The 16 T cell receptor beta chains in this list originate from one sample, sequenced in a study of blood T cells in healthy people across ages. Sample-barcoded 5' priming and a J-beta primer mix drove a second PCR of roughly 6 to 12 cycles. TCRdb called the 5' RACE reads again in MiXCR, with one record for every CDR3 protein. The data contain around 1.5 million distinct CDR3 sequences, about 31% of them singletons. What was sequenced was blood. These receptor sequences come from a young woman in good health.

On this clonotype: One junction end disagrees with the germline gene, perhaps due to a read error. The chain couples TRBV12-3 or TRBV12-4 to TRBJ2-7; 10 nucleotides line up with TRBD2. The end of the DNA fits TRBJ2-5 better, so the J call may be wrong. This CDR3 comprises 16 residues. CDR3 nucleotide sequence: TGCGCCAGCAGTTCCTTAGCGGGAGGCAACCAAGAGACCCAGTACTTC. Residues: CASSSLAGGNQETQYF.

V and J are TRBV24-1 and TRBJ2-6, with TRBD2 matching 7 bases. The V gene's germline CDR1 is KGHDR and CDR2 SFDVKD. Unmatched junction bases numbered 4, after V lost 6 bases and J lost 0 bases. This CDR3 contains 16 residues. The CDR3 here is CATSRGVGSGANVLTF. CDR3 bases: TGTGCCACCAGTCGGGGGGTCGGCTCTGGGGCCAACGTCCTGACTTTC.

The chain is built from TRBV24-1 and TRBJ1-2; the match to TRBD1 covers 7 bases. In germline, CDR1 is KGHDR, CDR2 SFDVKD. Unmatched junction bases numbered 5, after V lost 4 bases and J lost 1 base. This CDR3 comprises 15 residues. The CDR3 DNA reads TGTGCCACCAGTGACCGGGGACAGAATAACTATGGCTACACCTTC. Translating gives CATSDRGQNNYGYTF.

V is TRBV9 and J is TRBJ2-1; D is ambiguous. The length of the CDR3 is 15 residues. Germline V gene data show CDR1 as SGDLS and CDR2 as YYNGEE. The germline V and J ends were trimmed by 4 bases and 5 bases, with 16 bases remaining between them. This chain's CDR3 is CASSPHSGGDNEQFF. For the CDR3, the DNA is TGTGCCAGCAGCCCCCACTCTGGCGGAGACAATGAGCAGTTCTTC.

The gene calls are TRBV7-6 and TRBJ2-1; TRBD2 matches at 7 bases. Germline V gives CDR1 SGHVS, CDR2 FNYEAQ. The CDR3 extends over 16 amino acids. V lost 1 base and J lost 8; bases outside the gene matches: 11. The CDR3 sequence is CASSLVAASRGDEQFF. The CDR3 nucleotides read TGTGCCAGCAGCTTAGTCGCGGCTTCCCGGGGGGATGAGCAGTTCTTC.

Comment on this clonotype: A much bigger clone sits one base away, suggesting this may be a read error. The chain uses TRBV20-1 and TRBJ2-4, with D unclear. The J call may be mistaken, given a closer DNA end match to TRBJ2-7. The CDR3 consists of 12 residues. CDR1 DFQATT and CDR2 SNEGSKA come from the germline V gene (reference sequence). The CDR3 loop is CSARPSSDEQYF. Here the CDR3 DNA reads TGCAGTGCTAGGCCCAGCTCCGACGAGCAGTACTTC.

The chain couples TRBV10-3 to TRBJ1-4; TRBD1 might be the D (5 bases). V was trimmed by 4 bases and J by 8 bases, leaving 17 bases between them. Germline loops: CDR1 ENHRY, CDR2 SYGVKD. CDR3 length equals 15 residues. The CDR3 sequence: CAISGSGTYREKLFF. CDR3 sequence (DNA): TGTGCCATCAGTGGGAGCGGGACCTACCGGGAAAAACTGTTTTTT.

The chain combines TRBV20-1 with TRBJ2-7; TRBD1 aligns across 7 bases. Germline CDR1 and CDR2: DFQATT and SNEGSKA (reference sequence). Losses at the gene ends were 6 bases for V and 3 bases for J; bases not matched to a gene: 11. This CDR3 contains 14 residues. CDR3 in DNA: TGCAGTGCGGGGACACAGGGGAACCACTACGAGCAGTACTTC. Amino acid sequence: CSAGTQGNHYEQYF.

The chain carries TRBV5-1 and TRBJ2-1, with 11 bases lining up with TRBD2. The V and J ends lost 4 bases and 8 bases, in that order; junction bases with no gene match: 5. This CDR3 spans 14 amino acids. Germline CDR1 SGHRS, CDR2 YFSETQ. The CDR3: CASSPGTSGYEQFF. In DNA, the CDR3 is TGCGCCAGCAGCCCGGGGACTAGCGGTTATGAGCAGTTCTTC.

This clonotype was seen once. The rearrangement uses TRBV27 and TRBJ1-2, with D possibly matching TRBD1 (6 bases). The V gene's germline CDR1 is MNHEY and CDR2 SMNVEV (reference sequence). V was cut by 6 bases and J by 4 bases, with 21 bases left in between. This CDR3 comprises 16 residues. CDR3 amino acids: CASSQTGNLGCYGYTF. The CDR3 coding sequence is TGTGCCAGCAGCCAAACAGGGAACCTCGGCTGCTATGGCTACACCTTC.

CDR3 residues: CASSPTTGKGANVLTF. CDR3 nucleotides: TGTGCCAGCAGCCCAACAACAGGGAAAGGGGCCAACGTCCTGACTTTC. This sequence joins TRBV7-9 and TRBJ2-6; TRBD1 might be the D (6 bases). The germline CDR1 and CDR2 sequences are SEHNR and FQNEAQ (reference sequence). CDR3 length equals 16 residues. The ends were cut back, 5 bases at V and 4 bases at J, with 15 bases in the middle. Looking up the rest from reference TRBV7-9 and TRBJ2-6 gives the full variable domain: DTGVSQNPRHKITKRGQNVTFRCDPISEHNRLYWYRQTLGQGPEFLTYFQNEAQLEKSRLLSDRFSAERPKGSFSTLEIQRTEQGDSAMYLCASSPTTGKGANVLTFGAGSRLTVL.

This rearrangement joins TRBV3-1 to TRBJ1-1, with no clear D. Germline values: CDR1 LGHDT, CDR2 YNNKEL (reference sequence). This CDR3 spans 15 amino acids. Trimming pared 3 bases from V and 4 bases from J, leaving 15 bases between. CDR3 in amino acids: CASSHGSRLGTEAFF. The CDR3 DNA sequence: TGTGCCAGCAGCCACGGTTCCAGGTTGGGCACTGAAGCTTTCTTT.

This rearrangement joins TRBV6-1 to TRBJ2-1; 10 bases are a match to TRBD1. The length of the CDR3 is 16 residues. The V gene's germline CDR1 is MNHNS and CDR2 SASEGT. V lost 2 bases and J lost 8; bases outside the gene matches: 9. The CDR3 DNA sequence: TGTGCCAGCAGTGAACGGGACAGGGGAGCTAACGATGAGCAGTTCTTC. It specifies CASSERDRGANDEQFF.

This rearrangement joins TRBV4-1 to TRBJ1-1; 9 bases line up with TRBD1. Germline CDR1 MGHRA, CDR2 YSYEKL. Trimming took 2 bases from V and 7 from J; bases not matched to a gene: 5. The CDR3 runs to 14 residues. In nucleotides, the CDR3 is TGCGCCAGCAGCCAAACGACAGGGGGTGGTGAAGCTTTCTTT. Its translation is CASSQTTGGGEAFF.

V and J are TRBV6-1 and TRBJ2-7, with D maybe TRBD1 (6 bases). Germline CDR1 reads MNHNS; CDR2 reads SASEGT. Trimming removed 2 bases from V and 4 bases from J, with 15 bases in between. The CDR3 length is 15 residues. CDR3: CASSEFQGPSYEQYF. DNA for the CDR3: TGTGCCAGCAGTGAATTTCAGGGGCCCTCTTACGAGCAGTACTTC.

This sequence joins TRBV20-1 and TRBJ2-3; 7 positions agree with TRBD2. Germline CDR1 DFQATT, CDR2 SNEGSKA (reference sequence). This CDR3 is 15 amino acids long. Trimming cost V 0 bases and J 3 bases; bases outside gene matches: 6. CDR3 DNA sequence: TGCAGTGCTAGAGATCGGGGGGAGTGGACAGATACGCAGTATTTT. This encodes CSARDRGEWTDTQYF.